This TCR beta chain was captured in a study of blood T cell repertoires in COVID-19. The overall study: Both acute and convalescent COVID-19 samples were obtained from the United States, Italy and Spain. PBMCs, B-cell-depleted T cells, or T cells provided the cDNA or gDNA that made up the material.

This CDR3 is 14 amino acids long. Unmatched junction bases numbered 4, after V lost 4 bases and J lost 2 bases. Germline V gene lookup returns CDR1 SGHRS and CDR2 YFSETQ. Original processing notes: Amplifying reference gene primers gave estimates of nucleated cell counts. Produced via immunoSEQ multiplex PCR; TCRdb's table is partial and in-frame only. V, J and clone size derive from that table, while D and trimming were established from the DNA sequence. The sample includes about 130,000 clones, about nine tenths of them seen just once. In Seattle, patients joined the study during active infection and were tracked longitudinally.

The origin of this receptor is a woman between 65 and 79 years old with COVID-19, enrolled during active disease. The chain is built from TRBV5-1 and TRBJ2-3; 7 positions match TRBD1. Specimen: peripheral blood. This chain's CDR3 is CASSPGQNTDTQYF. The CDR3 DNA sequence: TGCGCCAGCAGCCCGGGACAGAACACAGATACGCAGTATTTT.